Here is one T cell receptor beta chain with its context. The data were taken from a study of cytomegalovirus exposure and HLA in healthy donors. The primer mix had 60 Vbeta and 13 Jbeta primers. Here immunoSEQ multiplex PCR was the method, and the copy in TCRdb shows in-frame clones only, minus some. Here the sample spans some 93,000 clones, around a tenth being singletons. The germline V gene encodes CDR1 MNHEY and CDR2 SVGAGI. Trimming removed 6 bases at V and 9 bases at J, with 12 bases between. This CDR3 comprises 13 residues. Sample: PBMCs. The TCR comes from a man aged 45-60 years in good health and CMV-seropositive. The chain uses TRBV6-5 and TRBJ1-6, with TRBD1 as a possible D gene (5 bases). In DNA, the CDR3 is TGTGCCAGCAGAGCCGACGGGGGTTCACCCCTCCACTTT. The encoded protein is CASRADGGSPLHF.